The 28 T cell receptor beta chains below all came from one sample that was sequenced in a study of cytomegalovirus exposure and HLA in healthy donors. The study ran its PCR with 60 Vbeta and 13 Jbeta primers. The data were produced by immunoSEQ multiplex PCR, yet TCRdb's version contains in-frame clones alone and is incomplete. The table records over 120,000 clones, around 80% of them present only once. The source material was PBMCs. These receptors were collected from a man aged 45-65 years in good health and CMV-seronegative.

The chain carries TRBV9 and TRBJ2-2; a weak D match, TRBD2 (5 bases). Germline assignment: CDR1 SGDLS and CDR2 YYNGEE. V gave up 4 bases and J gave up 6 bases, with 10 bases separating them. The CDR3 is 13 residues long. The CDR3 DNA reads TGTGCCAGCAGCTCAGGAGGCCCCGGGGAGCTGTTTTTT. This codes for CASSSGGPGELFF.

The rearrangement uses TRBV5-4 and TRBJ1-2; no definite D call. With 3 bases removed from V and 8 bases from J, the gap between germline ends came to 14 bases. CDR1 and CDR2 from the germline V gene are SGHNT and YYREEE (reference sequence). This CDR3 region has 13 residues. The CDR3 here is CASSSPRVVGYTF. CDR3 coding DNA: TGTGCCAGCAGCTCCCCTCGGGTGGTGGGCTACACCTTC.

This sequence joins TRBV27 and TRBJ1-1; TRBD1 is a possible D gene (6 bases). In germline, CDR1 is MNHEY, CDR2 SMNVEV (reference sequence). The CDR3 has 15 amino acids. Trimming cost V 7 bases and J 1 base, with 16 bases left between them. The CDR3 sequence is CASIKEGVRNTEAFF. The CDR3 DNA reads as TGTGCCAGCATTAAAGAGGGGGTCCGGAACACTGAAGCTTTCTTT.

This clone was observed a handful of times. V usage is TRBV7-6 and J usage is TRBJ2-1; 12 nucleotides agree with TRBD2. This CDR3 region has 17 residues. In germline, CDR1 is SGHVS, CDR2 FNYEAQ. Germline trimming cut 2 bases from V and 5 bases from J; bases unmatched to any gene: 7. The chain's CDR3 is CASSLSPSGGDHNEQFF. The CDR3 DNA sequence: TGTGCCAGCAGCTTAAGCCCTAGCGGGGGGGACCACAATGAGCAGTTCTTC.

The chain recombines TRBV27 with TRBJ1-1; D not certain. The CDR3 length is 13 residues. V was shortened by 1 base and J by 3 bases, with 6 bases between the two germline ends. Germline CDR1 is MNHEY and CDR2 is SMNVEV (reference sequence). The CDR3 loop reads CASSLLTYTEAFF. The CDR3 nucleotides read TGTGCCAGCAGTTTATTAACTTACACTGAAGCTTTCTTT.

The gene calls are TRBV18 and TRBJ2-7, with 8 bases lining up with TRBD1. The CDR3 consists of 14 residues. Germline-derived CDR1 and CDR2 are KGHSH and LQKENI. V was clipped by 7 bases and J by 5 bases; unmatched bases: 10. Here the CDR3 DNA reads TGTGCCAGCTTGACCACGGGACAGGCGGACGAGCAGTACTTC. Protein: CASLTTGQADEQYF. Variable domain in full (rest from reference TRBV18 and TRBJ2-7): NAGVMQNPRHLVRRRGQEARLRCSPMKGHSHVYWYRQLPEEGLKFMVYLQKENIIDESGMPKERFSAEFPKEGPSILRIQQVVRGDSAAYFCASLTTGQADEQYFGPGTRLTVT.

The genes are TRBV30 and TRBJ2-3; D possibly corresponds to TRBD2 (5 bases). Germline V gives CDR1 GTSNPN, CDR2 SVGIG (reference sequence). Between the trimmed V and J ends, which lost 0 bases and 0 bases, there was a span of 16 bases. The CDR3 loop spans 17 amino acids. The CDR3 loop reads CAWSVGGFAHSTDTQYF. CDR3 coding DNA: TGTGCCTGGAGTGTAGGCGGGTTCGCACACAGCACAGATACGCAGTATTTT.

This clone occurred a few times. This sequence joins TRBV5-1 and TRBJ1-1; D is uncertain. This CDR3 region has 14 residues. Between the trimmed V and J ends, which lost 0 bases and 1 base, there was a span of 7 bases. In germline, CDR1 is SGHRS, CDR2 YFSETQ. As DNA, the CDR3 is TGCGCCAGCAGCTTGGGAGGCGCGAACACTGAAGCTTTCTTT. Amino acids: CASSLGGANTEAFF.

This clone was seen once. CDR3 loop: CAISARTGNTGELFF. The CDR3 nucleotides are TGTGCCATCAGTGCGAGAACAGGGAACACCGGGGAGCTGTTTTTT. The chain employs TRBV10-3 and TRBJ2-2; TRBD1 might be the D (5 bases). Trimming left V 4 bases short and J 1 base short, with 10 bases between. This CDR3 contains 15 residues. Per the germline V gene, CDR1 is ENHRY and CDR2 is SYGVKD.

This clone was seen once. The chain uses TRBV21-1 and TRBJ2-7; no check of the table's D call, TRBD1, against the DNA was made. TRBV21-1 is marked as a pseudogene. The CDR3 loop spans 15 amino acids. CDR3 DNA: TGTGCCAGCAGCAAAGAGGGACAGGGGGCGGGAGAGCAGTACTTC. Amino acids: CASSKEGQGAGEQYF.

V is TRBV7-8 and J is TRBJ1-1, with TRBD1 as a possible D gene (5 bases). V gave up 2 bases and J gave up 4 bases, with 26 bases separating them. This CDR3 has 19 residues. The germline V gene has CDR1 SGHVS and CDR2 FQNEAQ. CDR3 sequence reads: CASSLRGLREVERLTEAFF. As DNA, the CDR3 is TGTGCCAGCAGCTTAAGGGGTCTCAGGGAAGTGGAAAGGCTCACTGAAGCTTTCTTT.

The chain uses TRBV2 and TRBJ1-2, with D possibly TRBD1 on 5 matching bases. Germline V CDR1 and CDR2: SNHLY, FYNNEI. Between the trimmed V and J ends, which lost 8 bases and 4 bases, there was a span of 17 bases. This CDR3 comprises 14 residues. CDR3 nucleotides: TGTGCCAGCCAATCAGGACAACCACCCTATGGCTACACCTTC. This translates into CASQSGQPPYGYTF.

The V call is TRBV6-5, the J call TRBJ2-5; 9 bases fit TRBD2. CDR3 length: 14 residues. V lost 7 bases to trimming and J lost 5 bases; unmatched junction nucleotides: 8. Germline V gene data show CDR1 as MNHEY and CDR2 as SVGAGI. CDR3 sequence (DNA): TGTGCCAGCACCCGGACTAGCGCGGGGGAGACCCAGTACTTC. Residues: CASTRTSAGETQYF.

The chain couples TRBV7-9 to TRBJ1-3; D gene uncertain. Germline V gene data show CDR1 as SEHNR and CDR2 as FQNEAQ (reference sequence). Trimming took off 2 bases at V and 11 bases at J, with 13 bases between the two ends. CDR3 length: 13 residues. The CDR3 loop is CASSLTQALPIYF. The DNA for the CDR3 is TGTGCCAGCAGCTTAACGCAGGCCCTACCCATATATTTT.

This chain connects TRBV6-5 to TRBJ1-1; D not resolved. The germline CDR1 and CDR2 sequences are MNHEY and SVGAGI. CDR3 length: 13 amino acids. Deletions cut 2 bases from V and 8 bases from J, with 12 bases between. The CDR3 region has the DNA TGTGCCAGCAGTTACACTCGGCGAGGCGAAGCTTTCTTT. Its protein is CASSYTRRGEAFF.

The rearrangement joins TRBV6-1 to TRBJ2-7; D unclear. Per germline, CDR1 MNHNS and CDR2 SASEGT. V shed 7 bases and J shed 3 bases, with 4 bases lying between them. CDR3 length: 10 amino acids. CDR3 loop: CASNSYEQYF. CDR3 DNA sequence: TGTGCCAGCAATAGCTACGAGCAGTACTTC.

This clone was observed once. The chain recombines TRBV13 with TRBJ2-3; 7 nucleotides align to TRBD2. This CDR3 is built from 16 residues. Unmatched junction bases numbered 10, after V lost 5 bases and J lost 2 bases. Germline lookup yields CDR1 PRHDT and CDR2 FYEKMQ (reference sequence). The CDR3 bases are TGTGCCAGCAGCCCAAGAACGGGAGGAGTCACAGATACGCAGTATTTT. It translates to CASSPRTGGVTDTQYF. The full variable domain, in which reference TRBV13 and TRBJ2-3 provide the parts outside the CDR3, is AAGVIQSPRHLIKEKRETATLKCYPIPRHDTVYWYQQGPGQDPQFLISFYEKMQSDKGSIPDRFSAQQFSDYHSELNMSSLELGDSALYFCASSPRTGGVTDTQYFGPGTRLTVL.

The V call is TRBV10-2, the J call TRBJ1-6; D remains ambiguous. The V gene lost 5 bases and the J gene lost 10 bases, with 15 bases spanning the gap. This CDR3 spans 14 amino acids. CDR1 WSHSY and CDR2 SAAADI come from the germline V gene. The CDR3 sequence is CASSFEGAGSPLHF. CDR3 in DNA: TGCGCCAGCAGTTTCGAGGGCGCCGGGTCACCCCTCCACTTT.

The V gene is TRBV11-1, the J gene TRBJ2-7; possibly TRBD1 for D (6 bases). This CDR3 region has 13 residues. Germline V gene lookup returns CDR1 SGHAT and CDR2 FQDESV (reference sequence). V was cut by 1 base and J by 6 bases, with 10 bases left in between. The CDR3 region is CASSLGGPLEQYF. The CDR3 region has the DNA TGTGCCAGCAGCTTAGGGGGGCCCCTCGAGCAGTACTTC.

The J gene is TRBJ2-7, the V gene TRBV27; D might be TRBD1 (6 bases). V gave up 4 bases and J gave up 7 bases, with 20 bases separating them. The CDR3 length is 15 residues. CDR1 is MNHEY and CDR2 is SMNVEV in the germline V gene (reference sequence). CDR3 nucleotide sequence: TGTGCCAGCAGTTCCCAACAGGGCCCAGGAGATGAGCAGTACTTC. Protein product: CASSSQQGPGDEQYF.

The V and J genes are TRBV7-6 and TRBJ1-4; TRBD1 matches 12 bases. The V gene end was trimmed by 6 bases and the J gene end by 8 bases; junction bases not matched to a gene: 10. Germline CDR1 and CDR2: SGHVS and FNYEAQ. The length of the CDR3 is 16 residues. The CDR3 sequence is CASRTGTGGNPEKLFF. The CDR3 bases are TGTGCCAGCAGAACCGGGACAGGGGGCAACCCCGAAAAACTGTTTTTT. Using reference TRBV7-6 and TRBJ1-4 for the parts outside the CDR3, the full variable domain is GAGVSQSPRYKVTKRGQDVALRCDPISGHVSLYWYRQALGQGPEFLTYFNYEAQQDKSGLPNDRFSAERPEGSISTLTIQRTEQRDSAMYRCASRTGTGGNPEKLFFGSGTQLSVL.

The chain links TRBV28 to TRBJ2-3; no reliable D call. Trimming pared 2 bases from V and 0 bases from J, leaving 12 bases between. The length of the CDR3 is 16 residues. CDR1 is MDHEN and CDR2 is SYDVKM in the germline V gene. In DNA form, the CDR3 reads TGTGCCAGCAGTTTAGGTAATCGCGGTAGCACAGATACGCAGTATTTT. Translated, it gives CASSLGNRGSTDTQYF.

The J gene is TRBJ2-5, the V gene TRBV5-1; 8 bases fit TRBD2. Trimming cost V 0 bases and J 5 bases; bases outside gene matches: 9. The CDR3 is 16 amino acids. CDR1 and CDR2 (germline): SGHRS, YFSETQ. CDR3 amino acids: CASSLAERGGRETQYF. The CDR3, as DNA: TGCGCCAGCAGCTTGGCCGAACGGGGGGGCCGGGAGACCCAGTACTTC.

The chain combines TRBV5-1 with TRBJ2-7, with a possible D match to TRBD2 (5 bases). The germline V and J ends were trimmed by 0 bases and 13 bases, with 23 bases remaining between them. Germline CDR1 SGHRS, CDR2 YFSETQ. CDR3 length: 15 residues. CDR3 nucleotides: TGCGCCAGCAGCTTGGATCCGGGAACCAACACCGAGCTATACTTC. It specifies CASSLDPGTNTELYF.

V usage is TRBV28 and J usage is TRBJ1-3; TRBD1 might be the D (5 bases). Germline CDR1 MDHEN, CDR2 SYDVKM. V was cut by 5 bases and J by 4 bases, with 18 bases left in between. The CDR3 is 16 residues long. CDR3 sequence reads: CASSPRGGKRGNTIYF. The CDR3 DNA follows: TGTGCCAGCAGTCCCCGGGGGGGGAAGAGGGGAAACACCATATATTTT.

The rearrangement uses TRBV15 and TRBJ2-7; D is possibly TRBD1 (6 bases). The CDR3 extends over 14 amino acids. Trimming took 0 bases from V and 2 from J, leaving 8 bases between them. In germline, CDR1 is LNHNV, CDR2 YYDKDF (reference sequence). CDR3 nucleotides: TGTGCCACCAGCAGAGAGGGACAAGCCTACGAGCAGTACTTC. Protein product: CATSREGQAYEQYF. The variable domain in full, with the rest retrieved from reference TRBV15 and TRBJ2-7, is DAMVIQNPRYQVTQFGKPVTLSCSQTLNHNVMYWYQQKSSQAPKLLFHYYDKDFNNEADTPDNFQSRRPNTSFCFLDIRSPGLGDTAMYLCATSREGQAYEQYFGPGTRLTVT.

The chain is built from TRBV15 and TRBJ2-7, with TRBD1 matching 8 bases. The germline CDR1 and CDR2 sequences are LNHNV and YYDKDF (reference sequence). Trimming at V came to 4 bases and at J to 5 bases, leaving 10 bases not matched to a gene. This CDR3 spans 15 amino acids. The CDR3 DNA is TGTGCCACCAGCAACAACAGGGACAGGTACGACGAGCAGTACTTC. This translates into CATSNNRDRYDEQYF.

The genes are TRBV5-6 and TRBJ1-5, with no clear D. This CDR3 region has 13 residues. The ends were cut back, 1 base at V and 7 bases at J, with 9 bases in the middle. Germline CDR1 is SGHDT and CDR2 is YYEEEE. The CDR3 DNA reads TGTGCCAGCAGCTTGACCGAACGGCAGCCCCAGCATTTT. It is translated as CASSLTERQPQHF.